The 13 T cell receptor beta chains below come from one sample, sequenced in a study of OX40 agonist ivuxolimab in advanced cancers. Sequenced by immunoSEQ multiplex PCR; TCRdb stores in-frame clones only, minus some. Among about 22,000 clones listed, less than 90% were seen once. The specimen was CD4+ or CD8+ T cells sorted from blood, collected in a trial of the OX40 agonist ivuxolimab. The receptors were gathered from an adult with an advanced solid tumor such as melanoma, head and neck, liver or kidney cancer.

The rearrangement links TRBV6-5 to TRBJ1-5; tentatively, D is TRBD1 (6 bases). CDR3 length: 14 residues. Trimming pared 0 bases from V and 7 bases from J, leaving 10 bases between. Germline V gene lookup returns CDR1 MNHEY and CDR2 SVGAGI. This CDR3 is CASSYSTGRQPQHF. DNA of the CDR3: TGTGCCAGCAGTTACTCGACAGGCCGGCAGCCCCAGCATTTT.

The genes are TRBV29-1 and TRBJ2-3; TRBD1 agrees at 12 bases. The V and J ends lost 7 bases and 6 bases, in that order; junction bases with no gene match: 5. This CDR3 is 13 amino acids long. Germline CDR1 reads SQVTM; CDR2 reads ANQGSEA. The CDR3 sequence is CSAGTGGADTQYF. CDR3 nucleotide sequence: TGCAGCGCTGGGACAGGGGGCGCGGATACGCAGTATTTT.

The chain has TRBV7-9 and TRBJ1-2; D not certain. Between the trimmed V and J ends, which lost 1 base and 8 bases, there was a span of 14 bases. There are 14 residues in the CDR3. Germline values: CDR1 SEHNR, CDR2 FQNEAQ (reference sequence). The CDR3 sequence: CASSLELVEGGYTF. Here the CDR3 DNA reads TGTGCCAGCAGCTTAGAGTTGGTAGAGGGAGGCTACACCTTC. The full variable domain, rest sourced from reference TRBV7-9 and TRBJ1-2, is DTGVSQNPRHKITKRGQNVTFRCDPISEHNRLYWYRQTLGQGPEFLTYFQNEAQLEKSRLLSDRFSAERPKGSFSTLEIQRTEQGDSAMYLCASSLELVEGGYTFGSGTRLTVV.

This chain uses TRBV11-2 with TRBJ1-5, with D unresolved. The CDR3 extends over 12 amino acids. In germline, CDR1 is SGHAT, CDR2 FQNNGV. Trimming took 3 bases from V and 5 from J, leaving 5 bases between them. The CDR3 DNA sequence: TGTGCCAGCAGCTTGTACGATCAGCCCCAGCATTTT. Protein product: CASSLYDQPQHF. The complete variable domain, with remaining parts taken from reference TRBV11-2 and TRBJ1-5, reads EAGVAQSPRYKIIEKRQSVAFWCNPISGHATLYWYQQILGQGPKLLIQFQNNGVVDDSQLPKDRFSAERLKGVDSTLKIQPAKLEDSAVYLCASSLYDQPQHFGDGTRLSIL.

V and J are TRBV2 and TRBJ2-7; 10 bases line up with TRBD1. V gave up 10 bases and J gave up 1 base; unmatched junction bases: 7. CDR1 is SNHLY, CDR2 FYNNEI, per germline. The CDR3 covers 14 residues. CDR3 bases: TGTGCCAACAAAGAGGACAGGGGGTCCTACGAGCAGTACTTC. Amino acids: CANKEDRGSYEQYF.

This clone was seen only a few times. The J gene is TRBJ2-7, the V gene TRBV4-3; D possibly matches TRBD1 or TRBD2 (6 bases each). Between the trimmed V and J ends, which lost 0 bases and 2 bases, there was a span of 11 bases. The length of the CDR3 is 15 residues. Germline CDR1 is LGHNA and CDR2 is YSLEER. The CDR3: CASSQDMGGAYEQYF. The DNA for the CDR3 is TGCGCCAGCAGCCAAGATATGGGGGGCGCCTACGAGCAGTACTTC.

A few counts support this clone. The chain recombines TRBV6-5 with TRBJ1-1; D unresolved. Germline assignment: CDR1 MNHEY and CDR2 SVGAGI. The CDR3 length is 13 residues. V was clipped by 7 bases and J by 6 bases, with 15 bases between them. The CDR3 bases are TGTGCCAGCACTGGTGGTCCCGCTTCTGAAGCTTTCTTT. This encodes CASTGGPASEAFF.

The chain recombines TRBV28 with TRBJ1-2; D remains unclear. Trimming shortened V by 5 bases and J by 2 bases, and 9 bases separated the two germline ends. The germline CDR1 and CDR2 sequences are MDHEN and SYDVKM. CDR3 length: 13 residues. CDR3 amino acids: CASSPAGNYGYTF. As DNA, the CDR3 is TGTGCCAGCAGTCCCGCGGGGAACTATGGCTACACCTTC.

The chain is built from TRBV27 and TRBJ2-1, with D unresolved. Germline lookup yields CDR1 MNHEY and CDR2 SMNVEV (reference sequence). The germline V and J ends were trimmed by 7 bases and 5 bases, with 9 bases remaining between them. CDR3 length equals 12 residues. For the CDR3, the DNA is TGTGCCAGCACTGGAGATAACAATGAGCAGTTCTTC. Its translation is CASTGDNNEQFF.

This sequence joins TRBV2 and TRBJ1-3, with D unresolved. Germline V gene sequence: CDR1 SNHLY, CDR2 FYNNEI. The CDR3 runs to 15 residues. V was clipped by 6 bases and J by 0 bases, with 12 bases between them. The CDR3 coding sequence is TGTGCCAGCAGGACGACGGCCAGCTCTGGAAACACCATATATTTT. This translates into CASRTTASSGNTIYF. The full variable domain, in which reference TRBV2 and TRBJ1-3 provide the parts outside the CDR3, is EPEVTQTPSHQVTQMGQEVILRCVPISNHLYFYWYRQILGQKVEFLVSFYNNEISEKSEIFDDQFSVERPDGSNFTLKIRSTKLEDSAMYFCASRTTASSGNTIYFGEGSWLTVV.

This rearrangement joins TRBV27 to TRBJ2-7; 9 nucleotides agree with TRBD2. CDR1 is MNHEY and CDR2 is SMNVEV in the germline V gene (reference sequence). There are 15 residues in the CDR3. Trimming at V came to 4 bases and at J to 6 bases, leaving 10 bases not matched to a gene. The CDR3 sequence is CASSSIAGAAGEQYF. CDR3 sequence (DNA): TGTGCCAGCAGTTCGATAGCGGGAGCTGCTGGCGAGCAGTACTTC.

The chain is built from TRBV28 and TRBJ2-1; D is possibly TRBD1 (5 bases). This CDR3 has 14 amino acids. V was cut by 2 bases and J by 5 bases, with 10 bases left in between. CDR1 MDHEN and CDR2 SYDVKM come from the germline V gene. CDR3 region: CASSLGAGHNEQFF. CDR3 DNA sequence: TGTGCCAGCAGTTTAGGGGCAGGTCACAATGAGCAGTTCTTC.

V is TRBV5-1 and J is TRBJ2-1; 7 bases map to TRBD2. This CDR3 spans 15 amino acids. Looked up from germline, CDR1 is SGHRS and CDR2 is YFSETQ. J lost 8 bases, V lost 1 base, and 9 bases had no gene match. CDR3 nucleotide sequence: TGCGCCAGCAGCTTGTTCGGCGGGAGAGGCGATGAGCAGTTCTTC. Its translation is CASSLFGGRGDEQFF.